One and the same sample provided the 26 T cell receptor beta chains below, sequenced in a study of blood T cell repertoires in COVID-19. Profiled with immunoSEQ multiplex PCR; TCRdb holds only in-frame clones, not every one. Here the sample spans some 130,000 clones, about nine tenths being singletons. The specimen sequenced was peripheral blood. These receptors came from a woman in her 70s with COVID-19, enrolled during active disease.

The chain uses TRBV6-6 and TRBJ2-7; the match to TRBD1 covers 8 bases. This CDR3 has 14 amino acids. The V gene end was trimmed by 5 bases and the J gene end by 6 bases; junction bases not matched to a gene: 9. Per the germline V gene, CDR1 is MNHNY and CDR2 is SVGAGI (reference sequence). For the CDR3, the DNA is TGTGCCAGCAGTGAGACAGGGGTCCCCCCCGAGCAGTACTTC. Its protein is CASSETGVPPEQYF.

The rearrangement links TRBV30 to TRBJ1-6; D ambiguous. V was cut by 8 bases and J by 6 bases, with 17 bases left in between. This CDR3 has 14 amino acids. The germline V gene encodes CDR1 GTSNPN and CDR2 SVGIG (reference sequence). The CDR3 loop is CALIKGGFNSPLHF. The CDR3 DNA follows: TGTGCCCTCATAAAGGGAGGGTTTAATTCACCCCTCCACTTT.

The V gene is TRBV20-1, the J gene TRBJ1-2; no definite D call. This CDR3 contains 9 residues. CDR1 and CDR2 (germline): DFQATT, SNEGSKA (reference sequence). V gave up 5 bases and J gave up 6 bases, with 4 bases separating them. This CDR3 reads CSAQNGYTF. The CDR3 nucleotides read TGCAGTGCTCAGAATGGCTACACCTTC.

V and J are TRBV27 and TRBJ1-1; the match to TRBD1 covers 8 bases. Germline V gene lookup returns CDR1 MNHEY and CDR2 SMNVEV (reference sequence). V shed 0 bases and J 3 bases; nucleotides not matched to a gene: 3. The CDR3 runs to 15 residues. The CDR3: CASSLSDRADTEAFF. The CDR3 DNA sequence: TGTGCCAGCAGTTTATCGGACAGGGCGGACACTGAAGCTTTCTTT.

This clone appeared a few times. This chain joins TRBV6-6 and TRBJ1-6; D remains unclear. The CDR3 spans 13 residues. V lost 2 bases, J lost 7 bases, and 6 bases lay in between. Germline CDR1 is MNHNY and CDR2 is SVGAGI (reference sequence). CDR3 DNA: TGTGCCAGCAGTTACGCGCTGAATTCACCCCTCCACTTT. This gives the protein CASSYALNSPLHF.

The V call is TRBV5-1, the J call TRBJ1-1, with D possibly being TRBD1 (6 bases). Germline assignment: CDR1 SGHRS and CDR2 YFSETQ. The CDR3 is 15 amino acids. V was cut by 6 bases and J by 4 bases, with 19 bases left in between. This chain's CDR3 is CASNYRAGEGTEAFF. The CDR3 DNA follows: TGCGCCAGCAATTACAGGGCAGGGGAGGGCACTGAAGCTTTCTTT. Looking up the rest from reference TRBV5-1 and TRBJ1-1 gives the full variable domain: KAGVTQTPRYLIKTRGQQVTLSCSPISGHRSVSWYQQTPGQGLQFLFEYFSETQRNKGNFPGRFSGRQFSNSRSEMNVSTLELGDSALYLCASNYRAGEGTEAFFGQGTRLTVV.

The gene calls are TRBV11-2 and TRBJ2-5; D gene unclear. V gave up 10 bases and J gave up 3 bases, with 9 bases separating them. The CDR3 spans 11 residues. CDR1 and CDR2 (germline): SGHAT, FQNNGV. Written as DNA, the CDR3 is TGTGCCATTACAGAAAAAGAGACCCAGTACTTC. Protein product: CAITEKETQYF.

This clone was counted a single time. V and J are TRBV7-9 and TRBJ2-3; D is possibly TRBD2 (6 bases). This CDR3 is built from 16 residues. With 4 bases removed from V and 4 bases from J, the gap between germline ends came to 18 bases. CDR1 and CDR2 (germline): SEHNR, FQNEAQ (reference sequence). CDR3 sequence (DNA): TGTGCCAGCAGCTCGAACGGGGACTTCTCTCCAGATACGCAGTATTTT. This gives the protein CASSSNGDFSPDTQYF. The variable domain in full, completed from reference TRBV7-9 and TRBJ2-3, reads DTGVSQNPRHKITKRGQNVTFRCDPISEHNRLYWYRQTLGQGPEFLTYFQNEAQLEKSRLLSDRFSAERPKGSFSTLEIQRTEQGDSAMYLCASSSNGDFSPDTQYFGPGTRLTVL.

The J gene is TRBJ1-6, the V gene TRBV7-9; TRBD1 aligns across 8 bases. Germline V gives CDR1 SEHNR, CDR2 FQNEAQ (reference sequence). V shed 5 bases, J shed 9 bases, and the junction held 6 bases outside the gene matches. There are 14 residues in the CDR3. CDR3 in DNA: TGTGCCAGCAGCCCTGGGACAGGCGGTTCACCCCTCCACTTT. Its translation: CASSPGTGGSPLHF.

The rearrangement joins TRBV2 to TRBJ1-5; 9 bases align to TRBD1. Germline trimming cut 5 bases from V and 6 bases from J; bases unmatched to any gene: 8. Looked up from germline, CDR1 is SNHLY and CDR2 is FYNNEI. The CDR3 extends over 15 amino acids. This CDR3 is CASSPTGGKGQPQHF. CDR3 coding DNA: TGTGCCAGCAGTCCGACAGGGGGAAAGGGTCAGCCCCAGCATTTT.

CDR3 coding DNA: TGTGCCAGCAGCCGTACTAGGATCGGCTACGAGCAGTACTTC. It specifies CASSRTRIGYEQYF. The chain is built from TRBV7-2 and TRBJ2-7, with D possibly matching TRBD2 (5 bases). CDR1 and CDR2 (germline): SGHTA, FQGNSA. Trimming removed 5 bases from V and 3 bases from J, with 14 bases in between. The length of the CDR3 is 14 residues.

The genes are TRBV28 and TRBJ2-7; 7 bases match TRBD1. Germline V CDR1 and CDR2: MDHEN, SYDVKM. The CDR3 runs 12 residues. With V trimmed by 10 bases and J by 6 bases, 9 bases remained unmatched. The CDR3 reads CANADRAGEQYF. The DNA for the CDR3 is TGTGCCAACGCAGACAGGGCGGGCGAGCAGTACTTC.

CDR3 DNA: TGTGCCAGCAGCTCGGGACTTCTGGACCAGCCCCAGCATTTT. Its translation is CASSSGLLDQPQHF. V gene TRBV7-8 combines with J gene TRBJ1-5, with D possibly TRBD1 on 5 matching bases. CDR1 and CDR2 (germline): SGHVS, FQNEAQ. The CDR3 is made up of 14 amino acids. V was cut by 4 bases and J by 7 bases, with 14 bases left in between.

The chain has TRBV7-8 and TRBJ1-1; the D is unclear. The CDR3 is made up of 13 amino acids. Trimming left V 5 bases short and J 1 base short, with 8 bases between. Per germline, CDR1 SGHVS and CDR2 FQNEAQ. The CDR3 DNA reads as TGTGCCAGCAGCCCCGACAAGAACACTGAAGCTTTCTTT. Translation gives CASSPDKNTEAFF.

The CDR3 DNA follows: TGTGCCGACCCGGGACAGGGGGGAACTGAAGCTTTCTTT. It translates to CADPGQGGTEAFF. The V and J genes are TRBV2 and TRBJ1-1; 11 nucleotides agree with TRBD1. This CDR3 comprises 13 residues. Trimming took 11 bases from V and 5 from J; bases not matched to a gene: 7. Germline-derived CDR1 and CDR2 are SNHLY and FYNNEI.

This chain joins TRBV9 and TRBJ2-3; TRBD1 might be the D (6 bases). This CDR3 spans 15 amino acids. V was clipped by 2 bases and J by 2 bases, with 12 bases between them. The germline gives CDR1 SGDLS, CDR2 YYNGEE. This CDR3 is CASSVQGTHTDTQYF. The DNA for the CDR3 is TGTGCCAGCAGCGTGCAGGGGACCCACACAGATACGCAGTATTTT.

The V gene is TRBV5-8, the J gene TRBJ2-3; 10 bases map to TRBD2. Germline values: CDR1 SGHTS, CDR2 YDEGEE. This CDR3 contains 15 residues. V gave up 2 bases and J gave up 5 bases; unmatched junction bases: 5. The CDR3 DNA sequence: TGTGCCAGCAGCTTCTTAGCTAGCGGGGGAGATACGCAGTATTTT. Translation gives CASSFLASGGDTQYF.

This chain connects TRBV19 to TRBJ2-5, with D possibly being TRBD2 (7 bases). Germline-derived CDR1 and CDR2 are LNHDA and SQIVND (reference sequence). V was clipped by 8 bases and J by 5 bases, with 15 bases between them. CDR3 size: 13 residues. DNA for the CDR3: TGTGCCAGTGGCCGGGGGGCCTTCGAGACCCAGTACTTC. Protein: CASGRGAFETQYF.

V usage is TRBV28 and J usage is TRBJ1-4; TRBD1 might be the D (5 bases). V was trimmed by 5 bases and J by 13 bases, leaving 23 bases between them. The CDR3 extends over 15 amino acids. Germline V gene sequence: CDR1 MDHEN, CDR2 SYDVKM. For the CDR3, the DNA is TGTGCCAGCAGTCTTGGGTTCGGTGGCGGCGGGGGACTGTTTTTT. It codes for CASSLGFGGGGGLFF.

J is TRBJ2-1 and V is TRBV19; perhaps TRBD2 as D (6 bases). V was trimmed by 6 bases and J by 5 bases, leaving 14 bases between them. The CDR3 consists of 14 residues. Germline values: CDR1 LNHDA, CDR2 SQIVND (reference sequence). Written as DNA, the CDR3 is TGTGCCAGTAGCCGGGGGAGTTTCAACAATGAGCAGTTCTTC. Protein: CASSRGSFNNEQFF.

This clone occurred a few times. This same CDR3 is encoded by further DNA sequences in the sample. The chain has TRBV6-5 and TRBJ2-7, with TRBD1 matching 10 bases. Germline CDR1 reads MNHEY; CDR2 reads SVGAGI. V lost 6 bases, J lost 1 base, and 3 bases stayed unmatched. This CDR3 is built from 14 residues. CDR3 DNA sequence: TGTGCCAGCAGGGACAGGGGGGGGTCCTACGAGCAGTACTTC. This sequence encodes CASRDRGGSYEQYF.

This clone was seen just once. This chain connects TRBV30 to TRBJ2-7; 8 positions match TRBD1. The CDR3 consists of 13 residues. The junction had 10 bases not matched to a gene; V was cut back by 7 bases and J by 5 bases. Looked up from germline, CDR1 is GTSNPN and CDR2 is SVGIG (reference sequence). The CDR3 DNA is TGTGCCTCGGCAAGGACAGGGATACACGAGCAGTACTTC. It translates to CASARTGIHEQYF.

This clone has just one count. The chain uses TRBV28 and TRBJ1-4, with D uncertain. Germline V gene sequence: CDR1 MDHEN, CDR2 SYDVKM. Trimming removed 6 bases at V and 6 bases at J, with 11 bases between. This CDR3 has 13 residues. The CDR3 is CASSPPSDEKLFF. The CDR3 nucleotides read TGTGCCAGCAGCCCCCCCAGTGATGAAAAACTGTTTTTT.

The rearrangement links TRBV28 to TRBJ2-7; 8 positions agree with TRBD2. The germline gives CDR1 MDHEN, CDR2 SYDVKM. The CDR3 runs to 15 residues. The J segment lost 2 bases and the V segment lost 2 bases, leaving 5 bases of the junction unmatched. The CDR3 DNA reads as TGTGCCAGCAGTTTACTTAAGCGGGGGCCCTACGAGCAGTACTTC. It specifies CASSLLKRGPYEQYF.

This sequence joins TRBV5-5 and TRBJ2-3; D ambiguous. Trimming shortened V by 0 bases and J by 2 bases, and 10 bases separated the two germline ends. The CDR3 consists of 15 residues. In germline, CDR1 is SGHKS, CDR2 YYEKEE (reference sequence). In DNA, the CDR3 is TGTGCCAGCAGCTTGGGTCTCGAACTCACAGATACGCAGTATTTT. This gives the protein CASSLGLELTDTQYF.

The rearrangement joins TRBV6-5 to TRBJ2-1; D might be TRBD2 (5 bases). V lost 10 bases and J 6 bases, leaving 13 bases between the germline ends. The CDR3 has 12 amino acids. CDR1 MNHEY and CDR2 SVGAGI come from the germline V gene. CDR3 sequence reads: CATETGSNEQFF. DNA of the CDR3: TGTGCCACCGAGACGGGATCCAATGAGCAGTTCTTC.